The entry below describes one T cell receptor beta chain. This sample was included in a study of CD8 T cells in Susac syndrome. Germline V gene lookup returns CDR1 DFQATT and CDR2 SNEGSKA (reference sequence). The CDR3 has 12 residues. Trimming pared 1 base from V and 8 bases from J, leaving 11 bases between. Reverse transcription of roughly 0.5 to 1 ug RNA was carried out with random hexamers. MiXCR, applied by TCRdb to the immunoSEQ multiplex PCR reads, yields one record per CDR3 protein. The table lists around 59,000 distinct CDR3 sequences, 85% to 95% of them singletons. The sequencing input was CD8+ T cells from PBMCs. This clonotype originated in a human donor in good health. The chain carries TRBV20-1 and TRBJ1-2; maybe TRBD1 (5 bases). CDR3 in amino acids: CSARGRDKGYTF. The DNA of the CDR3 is TGCAGTGCTAGAGGCAGGGATAAGGGCTACACCTTC.